The rows below give T cell receptor beta chains drawn from one sample of a study of technical replicates of blood from a handful of donors. Assay used: immunoSEQ multiplex PCR; TCRdb lists only in-frame clones, some missing. The sample gives 59,000 or so clones, over 85% of which show up once; under 5.5% is in the top ten. Source material: PBMCs. The receptors were sampled from a human donor in good health. Some clones in this sample may be carry-over from other donors' samples. CDR3s include the opening cysteine and the closing phenylalanine or tryptophan. The order of the fields is J gene, V gene, clone size, D gene, CDR3 protein, CDR3 DNA. D genes are given only for firm matches. Some rows have no size entry. The others give once, few or many, or a class for an expanded clone.

j_gene: TRBJ2-4; v_gene: TRBV9; abundance: once; d_gene: NA; CDR3aa: CAFEGGSRTKNIQYF; CDR3nt: TGTGCCTTCGAGGGGGGGAGTAGAACCAAAAACATTCAGTACTTC
j_gene: TRBJ2-3; v_gene: TRBV6-1; abundance: NA; d_gene: TRBD2; CDR3aa: CASSAPRAGGTDTQYF; CDR3nt: TGTGCCAGCAGTGCCCCTAGAGCGGGGGGGACAGATACGCAGTATTTT
j_gene: TRBJ1-6; v_gene: TRBV18; abundance: NA; d_gene: TRBD1; CDR3aa: CASSTYHDRGNSPLHF; CDR3nt: TGTGCCAGCTCAACCTACCACGACAGGGGGAATTCACCCCTCCACTTT
j_gene: TRBJ1-1; v_gene: TRBV5-5; abundance: once; d_gene: NA; CDR3aa: CASSLDGGRIRTEAFF; CDR3nt: TGTGCCAGCAGCCTGGACGGGGGGCGCATTCGCACTGAAGCTTTCTTT
j_gene: TRBJ2-1; v_gene: TRBV11-2; abundance: NA; d_gene: TRBD2; CDR3aa: CASSLDWAGVYNEQFF; CDR3nt: TGTGCCAGCAGCTTAGATTGGGCGGGAGTCTACAATGAGCAGTTCTTC
j_gene: TRBJ1-5; v_gene: TRBV30; abundance: NA; d_gene: NA; CDR3aa: CAWSVIESQPQHF; CDR3nt: TGTGCCTGGAGTGTAATTGAGAGTCAGCCCCAGCATTTT
j_gene: TRBJ1-2; v_gene: TRBV6-5; abundance: NA; d_gene: TRBD1; CDR3aa: CASRGAGTGENGYTF; CDR3nt: TGTGCCAGCAGAGGAGCCGGGACAGGGGAGAATGGCTACACCTTC
j_gene: TRBJ1-1; v_gene: TRBV9; abundance: few; d_gene: NA; CDR3aa: CASSPRGRDEAFF; CDR3nt: TGTGCCAGCAGCCCACGAGGCAGGGATGAAGCTTTCTTT
j_gene: TRBJ1-6; v_gene: TRBV19; abundance: NA; d_gene: NA; CDR3aa: CATSVGAGSPLHF; CDR3nt: TGTGCCACTTCTGTAGGGGCTGGTTCACCCCTCCACTTT
j_gene: TRBJ2-2; v_gene: TRBV4-1; abundance: NA; d_gene: NA; CDR3aa: CASSQDGTPRATGELFF; CDR3nt: TGCGCCAGCAGCCAAGATGGTACGCCCCGAGCCACCGGGGAGCTGTTTTTT
j_gene: TRBJ2-1; v_gene: TRBV15; abundance: NA; d_gene: TRBD1; CDR3aa: CATSRPGQGLNEQFF; CDR3nt: TGTGCCACCAGCAGGCCGGGACAGGGGCTCAATGAGCAGTTCTTC
j_gene: TRBJ2-1; v_gene: TRBV20-1; abundance: NA; d_gene: NA; CDR3aa: CSADSYNEQFF; CDR3nt: TGCAGTGCGGACAGTTACAATGAGCAGTTCTTC
j_gene: TRBJ2-5; v_gene: TRBV5-1; abundance: NA; d_gene: NA; CDR3aa: CASSLDRLETQYF; CDR3nt: TGCGCCAGCAGCTTGGACAGGCTAGAGACCCAGTACTTC
j_gene: TRBJ1-2; v_gene: TRBV7-6; abundance: NA; d_gene: TRBD1; CDR3aa: CASSADRAVGYTF; CDR3nt: TGTGCCAGCAGCGCCGACAGGGCGGTTGGCTACACCTTC
j_gene: TRBJ2-7; v_gene: TRBV6-5; abundance: once; d_gene: NA; CDR3aa: CASRQQAGEQYF; CDR3nt: TGTGCCAGCAGGCAACAAGCAGGCGAGCAGTACTTC
j_gene: TRBJ1-2; v_gene: TRBV6-6; abundance: once; d_gene: NA; CDR3aa: CATLGGDGYTF; CDR3nt: TGTGCCACCCTCGGGGGGGATGGCTACACCTTC
j_gene: TRBJ2-5; v_gene: TRBV9; abundance: NA; d_gene: TRBD2; CDR3aa: CASATSGLAGGFKPETQYF; CDR3nt: TGTGCCAGCGCTACTTCGGGGCTAGCGGGGGGGTTCAAACCGGAGACCCAGTACTTC
j_gene: TRBJ1-2; v_gene: TRBV7-9; abundance: NA; d_gene: NA; CDR3aa: CASSLDLPF; CDR3nt: TGTGCCAGCAGCTTAGATCTTCCCTTC
j_gene: TRBJ1-6; v_gene: TRBV9; abundance: NA; d_gene: TRBD1; CDR3aa: CASSVGVGDRENSPLHF; CDR3nt: TGTGCCAGCAGCGTAGGAGTAGGGGACAGGGAAAATTCACCCCTCCACTTT
j_gene: TRBJ2-5; v_gene: TRBV9; abundance: NA; d_gene: TRBD2; CDR3aa: CASSVGLAGGYYQETQYF; CDR3nt: TGTGCCAGCAGCGTAGGACTAGCGGGGGGCTACTACCAAGAGACCCAGTACTTC
j_gene: TRBJ2-6; v_gene: TRBV7-3; abundance: NA; d_gene: NA; CDR3aa: CASSADSSGANVLTF; CDR3nt: TGTGCCAGCAGCGCGGACAGCTCTGGGGCCAACGTCCTGACTTTC
j_gene: TRBJ1-3; v_gene: TRBV4-1; abundance: once; d_gene: TRBD1; CDR3aa: CASSQGTGGGNTIYF; CDR3nt: TGCGCCAGCAGCCAAGGGACAGGGGGTGGAAACACCATATATTTT
j_gene: TRBJ1-5; v_gene: TRBV2; abundance: few; d_gene: NA; CDR3aa: CASRESGIYSNQPQHF; CDR3nt: TGTGCCAGCAGAGAATCAGGGATTTATAGCAATCAGCCCCAGCATTTT
j_gene: TRBJ2-6; v_gene: TRBV27; abundance: NA; d_gene: NA; CDR3aa: CASSLRAGTSGANVLTF; CDR3nt: TGTGCCAGCAGTTTACGGGCGGGGACCTCTGGGGCCAACGTCCTGACTTTC
j_gene: TRBJ2-7; v_gene: TRBV7-6; abundance: NA; d_gene: TRBD2; CDR3aa: CASSPRRGLAGVNPYEQYF; CDR3nt: TGTGCCAGCAGCCCTAGACGGGGACTAGCGGGAGTTAACCCTTACGAGCAGTACTTC
j_gene: TRBJ2-1; v_gene: TRBV7-8; abundance: NA; d_gene: NA; CDR3aa: CASSPLGGQIYNEQFF; CDR3nt: TGTGCCAGCAGCCCGCTCGGGGGACAGATCTACAATGAGCAGTTCTTC
j_gene: TRBJ2-6; v_gene: TRBV18; abundance: NA; d_gene: TRBD1; CDR3aa: CASSPPGQGLSGANVLTF; CDR3nt: TGTGCCAGCTCACCCCCGGGACAGGGCCTCTCTGGGGCCAACGTCCTGACTTTC
j_gene: TRBJ2-3; v_gene: TRBV11-2; abundance: NA; d_gene: NA; CDR3aa: CASRTGRGKGGDTQYF; CDR3nt: TGTGCCAGCAGGACCGGGCGGGGGAAAGGGGGAGATACGCAGTATTTT
j_gene: TRBJ2-3; v_gene: TRBV4-3; abundance: NA; d_gene: NA; CDR3aa: CASSRGVSSTDTQYF; CDR3nt: TGCGCCAGCAGCCGGGGGGTGAGTAGCACAGATACGCAGTATTTT
j_gene: TRBJ2-1; v_gene: TRBV7-6; abundance: NA; d_gene: TRBD2; CDR3aa: CASSLASGGRGEQFF; CDR3nt: TGTGCCAGCAGCTTAGCTAGCGGGGGGCGGGGTGAGCAGTTCTTC
j_gene: TRBJ2-1; v_gene: TRBV6-1; abundance: NA; d_gene: TRBD2; CDR3aa: CASSGLAGTYNEQFF; CDR3nt: TGTGCCAGCAGTGGACTAGCGGGGACCTACAATGAGCAGTTCTTC
j_gene: TRBJ1-4; v_gene: TRBV6-1; abundance: once; d_gene: NA; CDR3aa: CASRTRPTTNEKLFF; CDR3nt: TGTGCCAGCAGGACTAGGCCGACAACTAATGAAAAACTGTTTTTT
j_gene: TRBJ1-4; v_gene: TRBV9; abundance: once; d_gene: NA; CDR3aa: CASSVGAGLNEKLFF; CDR3nt: TGTGCCAGCAGCGTAGGGGCAGGGCTTAATGAAAAACTGTTTTTT
j_gene: TRBJ2-7; v_gene: TRBV30; abundance: once; d_gene: TRBD1; CDR3aa: CAWIVWTGKQYF; CDR3nt: TGTGCCTGGATCGTGTGGACAGGGAAGCAGTACTTC
j_gene: TRBJ1-4; v_gene: TRBV19; abundance: NA; d_gene: NA; CDR3aa: CASSQPDRTTNEKLFF; CDR3nt: TGTGCCAGTAGTCAACCGGACAGAACAACTAATGAAAAACTGTTTTTT
j_gene: TRBJ1-5; v_gene: TRBV27; abundance: NA; d_gene: NA; CDR3aa: CASSLKQDQPQHF; CDR3nt: TGTGCCAGCAGTTTGAAGCAAGATCAGCCCCAGCATTTT
j_gene: TRBJ1-3; v_gene: TRBV5-1; abundance: once; d_gene: NA; CDR3aa: CASSPGGALTGNTIYF; CDR3nt: TGCGCCAGCAGCCCGGGTGGGGCCTTAACTGGAAACACCATATATTTT
j_gene: TRBJ2-3; v_gene: TRBV7-3; abundance: NA; d_gene: NA; CDR3aa: CASSLTDTDTQYF; CDR3nt: TGTGCCAGCAGCTTAACCGACACTGATACGCAGTATTTT
j_gene: TRBJ2-2; v_gene: TRBV27; abundance: NA; d_gene: TRBD1; CDR3aa: CASSFRDSITGELFF; CDR3nt: TGTGCCAGCAGTTTCCGGGACAGCATCACCGGGGAGCTGTTTTTT
j_gene: TRBJ2-1; v_gene: TRBV19; abundance: NA; d_gene: NA; CDR3aa: CASSIASGSFYNEQFF; CDR3nt: TGTGCCAGTAGTATAGCCAGCGGGTCCTTCTACAATGAGCAGTTCTTC
j_gene: TRBJ2-7; v_gene: TRBV2; abundance: NA; d_gene: NA; CDR3aa: CASRSQNTYEQYF; CDR3nt: TGTGCCAGCAGATCCCAGAATACCTACGAGCAGTACTTC
j_gene: TRBJ2-7; v_gene: TRBV6-5; abundance: NA; d_gene: TRBD2; CDR3aa: CASTTGTSGYEQYF; CDR3nt: TGTGCCAGCACTACCGGGACTAGCGGATACGAGCAGTACTTC
j_gene: TRBJ2-3; v_gene: TRBV14; abundance: NA; d_gene: TRBD1; CDR3aa: CASSYRQGAGDTQYF; CDR3nt: TGTGCCAGCAGCTACCGACAGGGGGCTGGGGATACGCAGTATTTT
j_gene: TRBJ1-2; v_gene: TRBV18; abundance: NA; d_gene: NA; CDR3aa: CASSPPGVGYGYTF; CDR3nt: TGTGCCAGCTCACCGCCAGGGGTTGGCTATGGCTACACCTTC
j_gene: TRBJ2-2; v_gene: TRBV7-2; abundance: NA; d_gene: TRBD1; CDR3aa: CASSLVNRGMNTGELFF; CDR3nt: TGTGCCAGCAGCTTAGTAAACAGGGGTATGAACACCGGGGAGCTGTTTTTT
j_gene: TRBJ2-1; v_gene: TRBV4-2; abundance: NA; d_gene: TRBD1; CDR3aa: CASTDDRGFYNEQFF; CDR3nt: TGTGCCAGCACCGACGACAGGGGTTTTTACAATGAGCAGTTCTTC
j_gene: TRBJ2-1; v_gene: TRBV7-9; abundance: few; d_gene: TRBD1; CDR3aa: CASSGTGDYNEQFF; CDR3nt: TGTGCCAGCAGCGGGACAGGGGATTACAATGAGCAGTTCTTC
j_gene: TRBJ2-3; v_gene: TRBV5-5; abundance: NA; d_gene: TRBD2; CDR3aa: CASGPSGGSTDTQYF; CDR3nt: TGTGCCAGCGGCCCTTCGGGGGGGAGCACAGATACGCAGTATTTT
j_gene: TRBJ2-7; v_gene: TRBV5-4; abundance: NA; d_gene: NA; CDR3aa: CASSLVGGGGSYEQYF; CDR3nt: TGTGCCAGCAGCTTGGTAGGTGGCGGCGGCTCCTACGAGCAGTACTTC
j_gene: TRBJ1-1; v_gene: TRBV7-8; abundance: NA; d_gene: NA; CDR3aa: CASSLIAVNTEAFF; CDR3nt: TGTGCCAGCAGCTTAATTGCGGTGAACACTGAAGCTTTCTTT